The present entry profiles one T cell receptor (beta chain) with its context. The target antigen is unknown. Sequencing used immunoSEQ multiplex PCR; TCRdb keeps in-frame clones, though not all of them. This table holds under 130,000 clones, 82% found once. This record comes from a study of T cell responses to AZD1222 COVID-19 vaccine. About the research overall: Second-dose timings of about 4 or about 12 weeks were pooled.

Study results and limitations: No repertoire was sampled before or during the peak T cell response, only after it. Among the donors, most were white British and more were female, and clonal diversity was possibly underestimated.

With 1 base removed from V and 6 bases from J, the gap between germline ends came to 16 bases. CDR3 length: 16 residues. Germline V gene data show CDR1 as SGHVS and CDR2 as FNYEAQ. The TCR was taken from an adult in good health. This specimen consisted of peripheral blood, obtained on day 0 of AZD1222 vaccination. The rearrangement uses TRBV7-6 and TRBJ2-1; a possible D gene is TRBD2 (7 bases). The CDR3 bases are TGTGCCAGCAGCTTAGTGGGGGGGGCCGCTGTCAATGAGCAGTTCTTC. Its protein product is CASSLVGGAAVNEQFF.